This T cell receptor (beta chain) was profiled in a study of shared clonotypes between healthy human individuals. As defined, naive CD8 cells were CD45RO-negative and positively selected for CCR7, with terminally differentiated effector memory CD45RA+ cells excluded. The germline CDR1 and CDR2 sequences are GTSNPN and SVGIG (reference sequence). The CDR3 length is 14 residues. Trimming removed 4 bases from V and 1 base from J, with 12 bases in between. Clones were read by immunoSEQ multiplex PCR, and TCRdb kept only the in-frame ones, dropping some. The data show roughly 1,800,000 clones, less than 95% seen once.

This chain uses TRBV30 with TRBJ2-3, with TRBD2 as a possible D gene (5 bases). Sequencing was done on a sample of naive CD8+ T cells sorted from blood. This receptor was obtained from a man aged 18 to 30 in good health. The CDR3, as DNA: TGTGCCTGGACCCTAGCCGTTGGCACAGATACGCAGTATTTT. Its protein product is CAWTLAVGTDTQYF.